Given below is one T cell receptor (beta chain) in context. Its antigen remains unidentified. The sample belongs to a study of CD8+ T cells in alopecia areata. Following extraction, RNA underwent reverse transcription to cDNA, which served as the sequencing template. Libraries were prepared by immunoSEQ multiplex PCR; TCRdb keeps only in-frame clonotypes and omits some of them. The sample has roughly 20,000 clones; approximately 59% are singletons. Sorting of the five patients' CD4+ cells gave CD25+CD127- cells as the output. As part of sample collection, lesional scalp punch biopsies and peripheral blood were taken from alopecia areata patients. Study results and limitations: TCRs were shared less clearly across patients than in mice, possibly for HLA-related reasons. Affected scalp, especially in alopecia totalis/universalis, had a higher clonality than normal scalp did.

Sequencing used CD4+ Tregs sorted from blood. This sequence was found in a human donor with alopecia areata.

The CDR3 loop reads CASRTVLTDTQYF. The CDR3 region has the DNA TGTGCCAGCCGGACAGTTCTCACAGATACGCAGTATTTT. V usage is TRBV5-6 and J usage is TRBJ2-3; possibly TRBD1 for D (6 bases). The CDR3 is 13 amino acids. V gave up 7 bases and J gave up 2 bases, with 11 bases separating them. Germline CDR1 and CDR2: SGHDT and YYEEEE.